This T cell receptor beta chain originates from a study of shared clonotypes between healthy human individuals. Study-level points and caveats: Clonotype sharing among donors was expected to depend on sequencing depth.

Per sorted-subset replicate PCR, input was 200 to 250 ng DNA, representing about 30,000 T cell genomes. Generated by immunoSEQ multiplex PCR, the TCRdb table keeps only in-frame clones and is missing some. The table has about 1.1 million clones, roughly 77% seen once. The germline V and J ends were trimmed by 2 bases and 6 bases, with 17 bases remaining between them. The CDR3 runs to 16 residues. Germline CDR1 reads MGHDK; CDR2 reads SYGVNS. In regard to this clone: Its antigen is currently unknown.

This chain joins TRBV25-1 and TRBJ2-1, with D possibly called TRBD1 or TRBD2 (5 bases each). The TCR originated in a young man in good health. Some clones in this sample may be carry-over from other donors' samples. The sample consisted of memory CD4+ T cells from PBMCs. Subset here: CD45RA-negative fraction. This CDR3 is CASSEPRVGAGNEQFF. Here the CDR3 DNA reads TGTGCCAGCAGTGAACCTCGGGTAGGGGCGGGCAATGAGCAGTTCTTC.